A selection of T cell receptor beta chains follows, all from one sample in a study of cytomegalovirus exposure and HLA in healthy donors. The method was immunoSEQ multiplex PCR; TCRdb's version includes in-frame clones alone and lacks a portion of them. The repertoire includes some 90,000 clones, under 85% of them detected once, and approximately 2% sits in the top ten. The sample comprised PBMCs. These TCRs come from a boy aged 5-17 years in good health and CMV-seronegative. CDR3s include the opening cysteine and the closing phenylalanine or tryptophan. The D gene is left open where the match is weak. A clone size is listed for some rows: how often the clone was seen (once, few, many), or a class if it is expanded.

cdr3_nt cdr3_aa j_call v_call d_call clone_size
TGTGCCAGTAGTGCCACAGGGGGGGGAGAAAAACTGTTTTTT CASSATGGGEKLFF TRBJ1-4 TRBV19 TRBD1 -
TGCGCCAGCAGGGACCCATCGGGGGCTGGAAACACCATATATTTT CASRDPSGAGNTIYF TRBJ1-3 TRBV5-1 - once
TGTGCCAGCAGTTACTCGCAGGGGGGACATCAGCCCCAGCATTTT CASSYSQGGHQPQHF TRBJ1-5 TRBV6-6 TRBD1 -
TGCGCCAGTAGACAGGGCGACTCCTACGAGCAGTACTTC CASRQGDSYEQYF TRBJ2-7 TRBV10-2 TRBD1 -
TGCGCCAGCAGCCAAGATCTGGGAGGGTCTTCGCTCGGAGAGCAGTACTTC CASSQDLGGSSLGEQYF TRBJ2-7 TRBV4-1 TRBD2 -
TGTGCCGGGGGGGGAGGGCCAGGGAACACCGGGGAGCTGTTTTTT CAGGGGPGNTGELFF TRBJ2-2 TRBV11-2 TRBD2 -
TGCGCCAGCAGCCAGTACCTAGGAGGCGAGCAGTACTTC CASSQYLGGEQYF TRBJ2-7 TRBV4-3 - -
TGTGCCAGCAGCCTAAGCGGGAGCGGAGAGACCCAGTACTTC CASSLSGSGETQYF TRBJ2-5 TRBV7-9 TRBD2 once
TGTGCCTGGAGTGTCGATCCGGGGGATGAGCAGTTCTTC CAWSVDPGDEQFF TRBJ2-1 TRBV30 - -
TGCGCCAGCAGCCGGGGGGAACGAAGCGGCGGGGAGCTGTTTTTT CASSRGERSGGELFF TRBJ2-2 TRBV4-1 - -
TGCGCCAGCAGCTTAGAAGGCGCGGGAGGGTCTGGTTACGAGCAGTACTTC CASSLEGAGGSGYEQYF TRBJ2-7 TRBV5-1 TRBD2 -
TGTGCCAGCAGCTTAGGTGGACAGGGTAATACTGGGGCCAACGTCCTGACTTTC CASSLGGQGNTGANVLTF TRBJ2-6 TRBV5-4 TRBD1 -
TGTGCCAGCAGTTTACGGGGAGGCGAGCAGTACTTC CASSLRGGEQYF TRBJ2-7 TRBV27 - -
TGTGCCAGCAGCTCCCCTAATCAGCCCCAGCATTTT CASSSPNQPQHF TRBJ1-5 TRBV7-2 - once
TGTGCCAGCAGTTTGGGGCCGTACACTGAAGCTTTCTTT CASSLGPYTEAFF TRBJ1-1 TRBV27 - -
TGTGCCACCAGCAGAGGATCGACTAGACTCCAGGATAATGAGCAGTTCTTC CATSRGSTRLQDNEQFF TRBJ2-1 TRBV15 - -
TGCAGCGTTGAACCTCCCATGGAGGCAACTGAAGCTTTCTTT CSVEPPMEATEAFF TRBJ1-1 TRBV29-1 - -
TGTGCCAGCAGCCGGGGACAGGGGATGGAAAAACTGTTTTTT CASSRGQGMEKLFF TRBJ1-4 TRBV7-9 TRBD1 -
TGTGCCAGCAGCTTTGGGGAGACAGGGGAAGCAGATACGCAGTATTTT CASSFGETGEADTQYF TRBJ2-3 TRBV28 TRBD1 few
TGTGCCAGCAGCGTAGGTAGCAGCTACGAGCAGTACTTC CASSVGSSYEQYF TRBJ2-7 TRBV9 - -
TGTGCCAGCAGTTTATTGACGGACAGACCAGACGGCTATGGCTACACCTTC CASSLLTDRPDGYGYTF TRBJ1-2 TRBV28 - few
TGTGCCAGCATACTCGCAGGCTCAGGGTCCCAGCATTTT CASILAGSGSQHF TRBJ1-5 TRBV28 - -
TGCAGCGTTGAAGGCGGGAGTAGAGGGGAAAAACTGTTTTTT CSVEGGSRGEKLFF TRBJ1-4 TRBV29-1 - -
TGTGCCAGCAGCTTACAGGGACGCACGGGCTACACCTTC CASSLQGRTGYTF TRBJ1-2 TRBV5-8 - -
TGTGCCAGCAGCTTCGACAGGGGGATAGCTTTCTTT CASSFDRGIAFF TRBJ1-1 TRBV7-3 TRBD1 few
TGTGCCAGAAGCTTTCCGACAGGAAACTATGGCTACACCTTC CARSFPTGNYGYTF TRBJ1-2 TRBV5-3 - -
TGTGCTACGTCCAGTAACAATGAGCAGTTCTTC CATSSNNEQFF TRBJ2-1 TRBV6-5 - once
TGTGCCACCTCCTACAGGGGCGCAACCTACGAGCAGTACTTC CATSYRGATYEQYF TRBJ2-7 TRBV27 TRBD1 -
TGTGCCAGCAGTCTGGGGACAGGGTACTCACCCCTCCACTTT CASSLGTGYSPLHF TRBJ1-6 TRBV7-2 TRBD1 -
TGCAGTGCCCTTGACAGGGTTGGGGCTTTCTTT CSALDRVGAFF TRBJ1-1 TRBV20-1 TRBD1 -
TGTGCCAGCCACAGAGAGGACAGGGGGTACATTCAGTACTTC CASHREDRGYIQYF TRBJ2-4 TRBV5-5 TRBD1 -
TGTGCCAGCAGAGACAGGGGCCCTAACACTGAAGCTTTCTTT CASRDRGPNTEAFF TRBJ1-1 TRBV6-5 TRBD1 -
TGTGCCACCAGCAGAGGGACTAGCGGGTACAATGAGCAGTTCTTC CATSRGTSGYNEQFF TRBJ2-1 TRBV15 TRBD2 -
TGTGCCAGCAGTTATCCGGGAGAGACCCAGTACTTC CASSYPGETQYF TRBJ2-5 TRBV6-5 - -
TGTGCCAGTAGGAGCGGGGGGACCCGCACAGATACGCAGTATTTT CASRSGGTRTDTQYF TRBJ2-3 TRBV6-5 TRBD2 -
TGTGCCAGTACCCAGGGTGTAGCAGATACGCAGTATTTT CASTQGVADTQYF TRBJ2-3 TRBV19 - -
TGTGCCAGCAGCCCGACGCCAGGAAGCTCCTACAATGAGCAGTTCTTC CASSPTPGSSYNEQFF TRBJ2-1 TRBV7-2 - few
TGTGCCAGCAGCTTAGTCATAAGGGACAGGTTCGACGAGCAGTACTTC CASSLVIRDRFDEQYF TRBJ2-7 TRBV7-8 TRBD1 -
TGTGCCAGCAGTGTCGAACAGGGGGCTTATGAAAAACTGTTTTTT CASSVEQGAYEKLFF TRBJ1-4 TRBV2 TRBD1 -
TGCGCCAGCAGCTCGGGCGGGGGCTCCTACGAGCAGTACTTC CASSSGGGSYEQYF TRBJ2-7 TRBV5-1 TRBD2 -
TGTGCCAGCAGCTTGAGACAGGGAAATACTGAAGCTTTCTTT CASSLRQGNTEAFF TRBJ1-1 TRBV7-2 TRBD1 -
TGCGCCAGCAGCCAAGGTTTACCCTCTAGCTCTGGAAACACCATATATTTT CASSQGLPSSSGNTIYF TRBJ1-3 TRBV4-1 - -
TGTGCCAGCAGCTTAGCCCTAGCGGGAGGGACGTTACGATATTTT CASSLALAGGTLRYF TRBJ2-3 TRBV11-2 TRBD2 -
TGTGCCAGCAGCGCGGACAGGGGTTTTGGCGAGCAGTACTTC CASSADRGFGEQYF TRBJ2-7 TRBV6-5 TRBD1 -
TGTGCCAGCAGTTTCTTTAGCGGGAGTGGGTACGAGCAGTACTTC CASSFFSGSGYEQYF TRBJ2-7 TRBV6-5 TRBD2 -